This TCR beta chain was profiled in a study of blood T cell repertoires in COVID-19. Background on the study: Samples came from the United States, Italy and Spain, spanning acute and convalescent COVID-19. In each case, the material was cDNA or gDNA derived from T cells, B-cell-depleted T cells, or PBMCs.

V lost 9 bases and J 7 bases, leaving 7 bases between the germline ends. The CDR3 has 10 amino acids. CDR1 SGHNT and CDR2 YENEEA come from the germline V gene. Profiled with immunoSEQ multiplex PCR; TCRdb holds only in-frame clones, not every one. The table includes 85,000 to 100,000 clones, 86% detected once. The receptor comes from an older woman in a cohort sampled during active or convalescent COVID-19. V and J are TRBV11-3 and TRBJ1-3; no firm D call. Sequencing was done on a sample of peripheral blood. The CDR3 sequence is CASTHNTIYF. The CDR3 DNA follows: TGTGCCAGTACTCACAACACCATATATTTT.